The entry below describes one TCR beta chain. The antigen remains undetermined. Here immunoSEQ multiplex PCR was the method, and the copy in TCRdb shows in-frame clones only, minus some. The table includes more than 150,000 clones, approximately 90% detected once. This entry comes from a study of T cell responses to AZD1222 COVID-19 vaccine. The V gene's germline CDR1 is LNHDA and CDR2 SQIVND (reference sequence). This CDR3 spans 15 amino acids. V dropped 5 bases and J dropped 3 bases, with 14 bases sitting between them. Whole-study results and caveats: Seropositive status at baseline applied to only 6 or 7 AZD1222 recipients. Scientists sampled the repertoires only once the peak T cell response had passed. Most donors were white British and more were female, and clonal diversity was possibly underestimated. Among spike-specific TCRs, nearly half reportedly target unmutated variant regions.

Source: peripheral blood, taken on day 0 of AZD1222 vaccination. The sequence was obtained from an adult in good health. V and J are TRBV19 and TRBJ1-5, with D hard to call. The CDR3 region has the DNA TGTGCCAGTAGTCCCCTGGCCAGCGTCAATCAGCCCCAGCATTTT. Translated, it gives CASSPLASVNQPQHF. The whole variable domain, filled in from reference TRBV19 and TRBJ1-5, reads DGGITQSPKYLFRKEGQNVTLSCEQNLNHDAMYWYRQDPGQGLRLIYYSQIVNDFQKGDIAEGYSVSREKKESFPLTVTSAQKNPTAFYLCASSPLASVNQPQHFGDGTRLSIL.